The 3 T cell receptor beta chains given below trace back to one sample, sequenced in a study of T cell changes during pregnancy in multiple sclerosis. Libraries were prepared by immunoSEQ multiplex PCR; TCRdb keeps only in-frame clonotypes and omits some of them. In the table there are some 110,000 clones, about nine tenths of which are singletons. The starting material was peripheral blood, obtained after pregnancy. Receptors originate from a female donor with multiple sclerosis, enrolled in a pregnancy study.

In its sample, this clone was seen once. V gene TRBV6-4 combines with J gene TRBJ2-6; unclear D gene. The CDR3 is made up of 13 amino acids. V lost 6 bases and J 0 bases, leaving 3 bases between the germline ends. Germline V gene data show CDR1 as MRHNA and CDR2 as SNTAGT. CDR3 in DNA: TGTGCCAGCAGCCTCTCTGGGGCCAACGTCCTGACTTTC. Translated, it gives CASSLSGANVLTF.

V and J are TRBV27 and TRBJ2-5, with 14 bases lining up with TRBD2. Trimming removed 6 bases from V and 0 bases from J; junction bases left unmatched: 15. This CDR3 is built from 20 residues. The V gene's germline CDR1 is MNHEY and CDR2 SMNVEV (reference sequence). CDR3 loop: CASSLRGLAGATVYQETQYF. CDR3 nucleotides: TGTGCCAGCAGCCTAAGGGGACTAGCGGGGGCCACCGTGTACCAAGAGACCCAGTACTTC.

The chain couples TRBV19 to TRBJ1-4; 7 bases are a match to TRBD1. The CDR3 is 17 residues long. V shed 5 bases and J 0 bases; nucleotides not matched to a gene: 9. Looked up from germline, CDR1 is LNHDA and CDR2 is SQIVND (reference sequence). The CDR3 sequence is CASSLRQGVTTNEKLFF. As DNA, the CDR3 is TGTGCCAGTAGTCTCCGTCAGGGGGTAACAACTAATGAAAAACTGTTTTTT.